The T cell receptor (beta chain) under discussion was sequenced for a study of CD8 T cells in Susac syndrome. From germline, CDR1 is DFQATT and CDR2 SNEGSKA (reference sequence). This CDR3 has 14 residues. The V gene end was trimmed by 4 bases and the J gene end by 4 bases; junction bases not matched to a gene: 5. It was with random hexamers that roughly 0.45 to 1 ug RNA was reverse transcribed. One entry per CDR3 protein, called by TCRdb with MiXCR from the immunoSEQ multiplex PCR reads. The sample includes 100,000 to 150,000 distinct CDR3 sequences, around 94% of them seen just once. The sample comprised CD4+ T cells from PBMCs. This chain joins TRBV20-1 and TRBJ1-1, with 11 bases aligning to TRBD1. The TCR originated in a human donor with multiple sclerosis. CDR3: CSATWTGGITEAFF. CDR3 DNA: TGCAGTGCTACGTGGACAGGGGGCATCACTGAAGCTTTCTTT.